These 28 T cell receptor beta chains were all obtained from the same sample, sequenced in a study of T cells in Graves' hyperthyroidism and ophthalmopathy. There were TCR beta CDR3 regions amplified from RNA transcripts. The HTBI primer set was used in a first-round RT-PCR of the TCR CDR3. TCRdb re-analysed the multiplex PCR reads in MiXCR, keeping a single row per CDR3 protein. The profile shows some 650,000 distinct CDR3 sequences, approximately 16% of them singletons. Sequenced material: blood. Receptor source: a woman aged 40 to 55 with Graves' ophthalmopathy.

The chain couples TRBV6-1 to TRBJ2-3, with unresolved D. The CDR3 runs 16 residues. CDR1 is MNHNS and CDR2 is SASEGT in the germline V gene. V lost 1 base, J lost 2 bases, and 13 bases lay in between. CDR3 bases: TGTGCCAGCAGTGAAGTGGAGAGTCGGGCCACAGATACGCAGTATTTT. It specifies CASSEVESRATDTQYF.

This clonotype was seen at least ten times. The chain recombines TRBV20-1 with TRBJ1-2; D may be TRBD1 (6 bases). The germline V and J ends were trimmed by 4 bases and 5 bases, with 14 bases remaining between them. Germline CDR1 and CDR2: DFQATT and SNEGSKA (reference sequence). This CDR3 spans 13 amino acids. The DNA for the CDR3 is TGCAGTGCTATTCGGACAGTCGTTTATGGCTACACCTTC. It translates to CSAIRTVVYGYTF.

This clonotype was recorded many times. The V call is TRBV5-1, the J call TRBJ2-3; 9 bases align to TRBD2. The V gene's germline CDR1 is SGHRS and CDR2 YFSETQ. After removal of 0 bases from V and 2 bases from J, the junction contained 4 bases not matched to a gene. CDR3 size: 16 residues. CDR3 residues: CASSLAGTSITDTQYF. Written as DNA, the CDR3 is TGCGCCAGCAGCTTGGCCGGGACTAGCATCACAGATACGCAGTATTTT.

This clonotype was seen repeatedly, ten times or more. The chain links TRBV28 to TRBJ2-7; 8 bases are a match to TRBD1. The CDR3 covers 15 residues. The V gene's germline CDR1 is MDHEN and CDR2 SYDVKM. V lost 5 bases, J lost 4 bases, and 10 bases stayed unmatched. CDR3 amino acids: CASSRDGTGSYEQYF. The CDR3 DNA reads TGTGCCAGCAGTCGTGACGGGACAGGATCGTACGAGCAGTACTTC.

This clonotype was seen ten or more times. The chain carries TRBV5-1 and TRBJ2-1, with D unclear. Germline values: CDR1 SGHRS, CDR2 YFSETQ. The CDR3 contains 13 residues. Trimming removed 4 bases from V and 4 bases from J, with 9 bases in between. The CDR3 nucleotides are TGCGCCAGCAGCGGAATTCAGTACAATGAGCAGTTCTTC. Protein: CASSGIQYNEQFF.

This clonotype was seen many times. This sequence joins TRBV7-2 and TRBJ2-7, with D possibly being TRBD1 or TRBD2 (5 bases each). Per germline, CDR1 SGHTA and CDR2 FQGNSA. This CDR3 is built from 14 residues. Trimming stripped 0 bases from V and 7 bases from J, with 13 bases between. The CDR3 loop is CASSLALGGVEQYF. The CDR3 DNA sequence: TGTGCCAGCAGCTTAGCGCTTGGGGGAGTGGAGCAGTACTTC.

The V gene is TRBV4-2, the J gene TRBJ2-2; D not resolved. The length of the CDR3 is 16 residues. Per germline, CDR1 LGHNA and CDR2 YNFKEQ. The ends were cut back, 2 bases at V and 4 bases at J, with 14 bases in the middle. This CDR3 reads CASSQMGELGTGELFF. CDR3 coding DNA: TGTGCCAGCAGCCAAATGGGCGAGTTAGGCACCGGGGAGCTGTTTTTT.

This clonotype showed up many times. The chain links TRBV30 to TRBJ1-2; 7 bases are a match to TRBD1. Germline CDR1 and CDR2: GTSNPN and SVGIG (reference sequence). The CDR3 runs to 13 residues. V dropped 1 base and J dropped 8; count of bases not matched to a gene: 7. This chain's CDR3 is CAWSASDRLGYTF. The CDR3 DNA is TGTGCCTGGAGTGCCTCGGACAGGCTGGGCTACACCTTC.

The CDR3 DNA is TGTGCCAGCAGTGGCCAGGGGAAATCGTCCTACGAGCAGTACTTC. Encoded protein: CASSGQGKSSYEQYF. The V and J genes are TRBV6-1 and TRBJ2-7; D is possibly TRBD1 (6 bases). Trimming stripped 4 bases from V and 1 base from J, with 14 bases between. Germline V gene data show CDR1 as MNHNS and CDR2 as SASEGT. The CDR3 contains 15 residues.

This clonotype turned up a few times. The rearrangement links TRBV6-1 to TRBJ1-3; the D is unclear. CDR3 length: 15 amino acids. V dropped 6 bases and J dropped 0 bases, with 12 bases sitting between them. Germline V gene lookup returns CDR1 MNHNS and CDR2 SASEGT. CDR3 sequence (DNA): TGTGCCAGCAGGACGGACCGAAACTCTGGAAACACCATATATTTT. Protein product: CASRTDRNSGNTIYF.

The chain employs TRBV6-1 and TRBJ2-5; unclear D gene. Germline V gene lookup returns CDR1 MNHNS and CDR2 SASEGT. Trimming pared 5 bases from V and 4 bases from J, leaving 14 bases between. This CDR3 region has 14 residues. The CDR3 DNA follows: TGTGCCAGCAGTTATTTCGAAGGTTCAGAGACCCAGTACTTC. Residues: CASSYFEGSETQYF.

In DNA form, the CDR3 reads TGTGCCAGCAGACTTACTCGAGTCAATGAGCAGTTCTTC. Translating gives CASRLTRVNEQFF. The chain employs TRBV6-2 or TRBV6-3 and TRBJ2-1; D is uncertain. Trimming left V 6 bases short and J 6 bases short, with 12 bases between. Germline CDR1 is MNHEY and CDR2 is SVGEGT. There are 13 residues in the CDR3.

This sequence joins TRBV20-1 and TRBJ1-5, with D uncertain. The germline V and J ends were trimmed by 1 base and 2 bases, with 12 bases remaining between them. This CDR3 is 15 amino acids long. CDR1 DFQATT and CDR2 SNEGSKA come from the germline V gene (reference sequence). The CDR3 sequence: CSARVKGAGNQPQHF. DNA of the CDR3: TGCAGTGCTAGAGTGAAGGGAGCTGGCAATCAGCCCCAGCATTTT.

This clonotype was counted ten times or more. The chain employs TRBV6-1 and TRBJ2-7; 9 nucleotides line up with TRBD1. Germline V gene data show CDR1 as MNHNS and CDR2 as SASEGT. The V gene end was trimmed by 8 bases and the J gene end by 5 bases; junction bases not matched to a gene: 19. This CDR3 contains 17 residues. CDR3 nucleotides: TGTGCCAGCCGCGGACGGACCGGGACAGGGTCTGGGGACGAGCAGTACTTC. It encodes CASRGRTGTGSGDEQYF.

This clonotype was seen ten or more times. The chain carries TRBV7-9 and TRBJ2-5; D is uncertain. Germline lookup yields CDR1 SEHNR and CDR2 FQNEAQ (reference sequence). Trimming took off 1 base at V and 12 bases at J, with 9 bases between the two ends. The CDR3 runs 11 residues. CDR3 in amino acids: CASSLEGLEYF. The CDR3 nucleotides read TGTGCCAGCAGCTTAGAAGGGTTGGAGTACTTC.

The table lists this clonotype with many counts. The gene calls are TRBV20-1 and TRBJ2-3, with 9 bases aligning to TRBD1. With V trimmed by 1 base and J by 0 bases, 8 bases remained unmatched. This CDR3 has 17 amino acids. Germline loops: CDR1 DFQATT, CDR2 SNEGSKA (reference sequence). The CDR3 DNA reads TGCAGTGCTAGAGTCTTGGTCGGGACAGGGAGCACAGATACGCAGTATTTT. It specifies CSARVLVGTGSTDTQYF.

In its sample, this clonotype was seen many times. The chain couples TRBV5-1 to TRBJ2-3; D uncertain. There are 13 residues in the CDR3. The V end lost 4 bases, the J end lost 4 bases, and 10 bases lay between the germline ends. Germline CDR1 SGHRS, CDR2 YFSETQ. CDR3 nucleotide sequence: TGCGCCAGCAGCATCTCATCATCAGATACGCAGTATTTT. Residues: CASSISSSDTQYF.

Note on this clonotype: This may be a read error, as it is one base from a much larger clone. The V and J genes are TRBV18 and TRBJ1-2, with D tentatively TRBD1 (6 bases). The CDR3 is 16 residues long. Germline V lookup: CDR1 KGHSH, CDR2 LQKENI. DNA of the CDR3: TGTGCCGGCTCACCTCCTTCCGGGACACCCAACTATGGCTACACCTTC. Translated: CAGSPPSGTPNYGYTF.

This clonotype was found many times. V and J are TRBV5-1 and TRBJ2-1; 10 positions match TRBD2. The CDR3 length is 13 residues. With 3 bases clipped from V and 11 bases from J, the junction kept 5 bases outside the gene matches. Per the germline V gene, CDR1 is SGHRS and CDR2 is YFSETQ. The CDR3 DNA sequence: TGCGCCAGCAGCTCTTTAGCGGGAGGAAAGCAGTTCTTC. Translation: CASSSLAGGKQFF.

In its sample, this clonotype was seen many times. The chain links TRBV12-3 or TRBV12-4 to TRBJ2-1, with D perhaps given as TRBD1 or TRBD2 (5 bases each). There are 12 residues in the CDR3. V dropped 4 bases and J dropped 10 bases, with 11 bases sitting between them. The CDR3 DNA is TGTGCCAGCAGTTGGGACCGTCGGGAGCAGTTCTTC. It yields the protein CASSWDRREQFF.

This clonotype was counted at least ten times. V usage is TRBV28 and J usage is TRBJ1-2; TRBD1 matches 8 bases. The CDR3 consists of 15 residues. Germline V gene lookup returns CDR1 MDHEN and CDR2 SYDVKM. Trimming cost V 4 bases and J 8 bases; bases outside gene matches: 12. The chain's CDR3 is CASSSRPYRGRGYTF. In DNA, the CDR3 is TGTGCCAGCAGTTCCCGGCCATACAGGGGGAGAGGCTACACCTTC.

The genes are TRBV18 and TRBJ2-2; D is unresolved. The CDR3 is 13 residues long. V lost 5 bases, J lost 7 bases, and 11 bases lay in between. Germline loops: CDR1 KGHSH, CDR2 LQKENI. DNA of the CDR3: TGTGCCAGCTCAAGCCTGCCGGGCGGGGAGCTGTTTTTT. Its translation is CASSSLPGGELFF.

The chain has TRBV25-1 and TRBJ2-7; D gene unclear. Trimming removed 6 bases at V and 1 base at J, with 7 bases between. Germline CDR1 is MGHDK and CDR2 is SYGVNS. This CDR3 has 12 residues. CDR3 in amino acids: CASRAGSYEQYF. CDR3 bases: TGTGCCAGCAGAGCAGGATCCTACGAGCAGTACTTC.

This clonotype was observed many times. This chain joins TRBV4-1 and TRBJ1-4, with TRBD1 as a possible D gene (5 bases). Germline lookup yields CDR1 MGHRA and CDR2 YSYEKL. Trimming removed 2 bases from V and 2 bases from J, with 9 bases in between. This CDR3 spans 15 amino acids. This chain's CDR3 is CASSQPGATNEKLFF. The CDR3 bases are TGCGCCAGCAGCCAACCTGGGGCCACTAATGAAAAACTGTTTTTT.

This clonotype was counted at least ten times. This chain uses TRBV27 with TRBJ2-3; 7 nucleotides agree with TRBD2. The CDR3 totals 16 residues. V lost 4 bases and J lost 3; bases outside the gene matches: 10. Per the germline V gene, CDR1 is MNHEY and CDR2 is SMNVEV (reference sequence). CDR3 DNA: TGTGCCAGCAGTTCCCTCAGCGGGATAGGTACAGATACGCAGTATTTT. As protein: CASSSLSGIGTDTQYF.

Of note for this clonotype: This clone may be a read error of a much larger clone one base away. V gene TRBV28 combines with J gene TRBJ2-3; 10 positions match TRBD2. The CDR3 covers 16 residues. From germline, CDR1 is MDHEN and CDR2 SYDVKM. The CDR3 DNA reads TGTGCCGGCAGTTCCAAGAGCGGGAGGGCGAGAGATACGCAGTATTTT. Its protein is CAGSSKSGRARDTQYF.

This clonotype was recorded many times. The rearrangement links TRBV20-1 to TRBJ2-3; 7 nucleotides match TRBD2. Germline V CDR1 and CDR2: DFQATT, SNEGSKA (reference sequence). This CDR3 is 14 amino acids long. J was trimmed by 4 bases and V by 5 bases; bases with no gene match: 9. The DNA for the CDR3 is TGCAGTGCTCCGGTGACTAGCAGGCCAGATACGCAGTATTTT. It translates to CSAPVTSRPDTQYF.

This clonotype was found many times. The rearrangement links TRBV7-9 to TRBJ2-2; D not certain. With 2 bases removed from V and 6 bases from J, the gap between germline ends came to 4 bases. This CDR3 has 12 amino acids. CDR1 is SEHNR, CDR2 FQNEAQ, per germline (reference sequence). CDR3 nucleotide sequence: TGTGCCAGCAGCTTAAGCTCCGGGGAGCTGTTTTTT. It translates to CASSLSSGELFF.